Shown below are 10 T cell receptor beta chains from a single sample sequenced in a study of cytomegalovirus exposure and HLA in healthy donors. Use of 60 Vbeta and 13 Jbeta primers characterized the PCR. Some clones are missing from TCRdb's copy, which holds only in-frame ones; the method was immunoSEQ multiplex PCR. The repertoire table contains 100,000 to 150,000 clones. The sequenced sample consisted of PBMCs. The receptors stem from a middle-aged woman in good health and CMV-seropositive.

This sequence joins TRBV7-3 and TRBJ2-5; 9 bases fit TRBD2. V shed 4 bases and J 1 base; nucleotides not matched to a gene: 7. The CDR3 consists of 16 residues. Per germline, CDR1 SGHTA and CDR2 FQGTGA. The CDR3 spells CASSSPLTSGQETQYF. DNA of the CDR3: TGTGCCAGCAGCTCCCCGTTGACTAGCGGCCAAGAGACCCAGTACTTC.

The genes are TRBV5-1 and TRBJ2-1, with TRBD2 matching 11 bases. V lost 4 bases to trimming and J lost 4 bases; unmatched junction nucleotides: 7. Germline V gene data show CDR1 as SGHRS and CDR2 as YFSETQ. The CDR3 is 16 amino acids. Written as DNA, the CDR3 is TGCGCCAGCAGCCTTAAGACTAGCGGGGCTTACAATGAGCAGTTCTTC. Translating it yields CASSLKTSGAYNEQFF.

The chain recombines TRBV6-5 with TRBJ1-1, with D perhaps matching TRBD1 (5 bases). V lost 2 bases, J lost 2 bases, and 9 bases lay in between. CDR1 is MNHEY and CDR2 is SVGAGI in the germline V gene. This CDR3 spans 14 amino acids. In DNA, the CDR3 is TGTGCCAGCAGTTACGTGGGGGGAAACACTGAAGCTTTCTTT. Its protein is CASSYVGGNTEAFF.

V and J are TRBV9 and TRBJ2-1, with 14 bases aligning to TRBD2. Germline CDR1 SGDLS, CDR2 YYNGEE. This CDR3 comprises 14 residues. V gave up 4 bases and J gave up 9 bases; unmatched junction bases: 3. The CDR3 DNA follows: TGTGCCAGCAGCCCCGGACTAGCGGGAGGTGAGCAGTTCTTC. This translates into CASSPGLAGGEQFF.

The DNA of the CDR3 is TGTGCCAGCAGTGGCGCCAGGACTAGCGGACACCAAGAGACCCAGTACTTC. As protein: CASSGARTSGHQETQYF. The chain uses TRBV6-1 and TRBJ2-5; 10 nucleotides agree with TRBD2. The CDR3 has 17 residues. Germline CDR1 MNHNS, CDR2 SASEGT. The V segment lost 4 bases and the J segment 0 bases; nucleotides outside the gene matches: 8.

This chain links TRBV28 with TRBJ2-2; 7 nucleotides agree with TRBD2. Trimming at V came to 2 bases and at J to 5 bases, leaving 5 bases not matched to a gene. CDR3 length equals 15 residues. The germline gives CDR1 MDHEN, CDR2 SYDVKM. In nucleotides, the CDR3 is TGTGCCAGCAGTTTAGGGCGGGGGACTACCGGGGAGCTGTTTTTT. Its translation is CASSLGRGTTGELFF.

The chain's CDR3 is CATSRDPLGLVANTGELFF. CDR3 sequence (DNA): TGTGCCACCAGCAGAGATCCCTTAGGACTAGTCGCGAACACCGGGGAGCTGTTTTTT. The rearrangement links TRBV15 to TRBJ2-2, with 7 bases fitting TRBD2. Germline loops: CDR1 LNHNV, CDR2 YYDKDF (reference sequence). The CDR3 has 19 amino acids. With 0 bases clipped from V and 0 bases from J, the junction kept 10 bases outside the gene matches.

The gene calls are TRBV6-6 and TRBJ2-3, with D perhaps matching TRBD2 (5 bases). This CDR3 has 13 amino acids. The germline CDR1 and CDR2 sequences are MNHNY and SVGAGI (reference sequence). The germline V and J ends were trimmed by 5 bases and 4 bases, with 10 bases remaining between them. The CDR3 bases are TGTGCCAGCAGTCTCGGGGTAGCAGATACGCAGTATTTT. This codes for CASSLGVADTQYF.

The chain joins TRBV27 to TRBJ2-7; TRBD1 might be the D (5 bases). The germline gives CDR1 MNHEY, CDR2 SMNVEV (reference sequence). The CDR3 totals 14 residues. Between the trimmed V and J ends, which lost 5 bases and 4 bases, there was a span of 15 bases. The CDR3 is CASSKSRGKYEQYF. In DNA, the CDR3 is TGTGCCAGCAGTAAGTCTAGGGGAAAATACGAGCAGTACTTC.

The chain uses TRBV7-7 and TRBJ2-3; D unclear. The CDR3 is 14 residues long. Trimming stripped 2 bases from V and 4 bases from J, with 10 bases between. Germline assignment: CDR1 SSHAT and CDR2 FNYEAQ (reference sequence). The CDR3 spells CASSLLTASDTQYF. DNA of the CDR3: TGTGCCAGCAGCTTACTAACAGCTTCAGATACGCAGTATTTT.